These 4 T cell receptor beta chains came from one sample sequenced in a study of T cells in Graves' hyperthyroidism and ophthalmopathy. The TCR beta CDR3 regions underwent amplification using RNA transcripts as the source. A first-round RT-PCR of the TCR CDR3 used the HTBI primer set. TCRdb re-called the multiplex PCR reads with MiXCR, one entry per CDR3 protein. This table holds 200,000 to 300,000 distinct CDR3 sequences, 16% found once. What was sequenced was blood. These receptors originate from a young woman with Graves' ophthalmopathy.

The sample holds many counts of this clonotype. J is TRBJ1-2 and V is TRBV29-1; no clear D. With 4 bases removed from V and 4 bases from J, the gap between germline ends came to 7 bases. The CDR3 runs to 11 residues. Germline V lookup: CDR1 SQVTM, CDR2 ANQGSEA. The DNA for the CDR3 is TGCAGCGTTGCCGGAATCTATGGCTACACCTTC. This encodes CSVAGIYGYTF.

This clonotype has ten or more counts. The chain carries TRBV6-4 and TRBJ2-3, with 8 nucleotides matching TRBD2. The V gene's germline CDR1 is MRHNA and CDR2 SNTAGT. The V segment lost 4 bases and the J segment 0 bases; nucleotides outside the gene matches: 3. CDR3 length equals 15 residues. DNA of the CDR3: TGTGCCAGCAGTGTGGCTAGCGGGAGCACAGATACGCAGTATTTT. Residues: CASSVASGSTDTQYF.

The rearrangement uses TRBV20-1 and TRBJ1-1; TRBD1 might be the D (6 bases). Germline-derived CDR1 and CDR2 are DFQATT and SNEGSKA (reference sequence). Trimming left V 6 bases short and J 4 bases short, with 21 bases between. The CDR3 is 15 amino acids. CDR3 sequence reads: CSAERTGGGGTEAFF. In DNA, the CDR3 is TGCAGTGCAGAGCGGACGGGGGGCGGCGGCACTGAAGCTTTCTTT.

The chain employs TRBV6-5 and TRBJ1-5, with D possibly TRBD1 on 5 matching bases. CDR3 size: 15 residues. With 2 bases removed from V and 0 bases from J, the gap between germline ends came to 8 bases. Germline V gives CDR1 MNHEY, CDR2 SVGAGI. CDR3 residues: CASSYGADSNQPQHF. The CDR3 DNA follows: TGTGCCAGCAGTTACGGGGCAGATAGCAATCAGCCCCAGCATTTT.